The 25 T cell receptor beta chains below come from one sample, sequenced in a study of blood T cell repertoires in COVID-19. TCRdb's table, derived via immunoSEQ multiplex PCR, lists solely in-frame clones and lacks some. Of some 26,000 clones listed, about four fifths were seen once; the top ten hold approximately 7%. Material for sequencing was peripheral blood. All receptors derive from a man in his fifties with COVID-19, enrolled during active disease.

The V and J genes are TRBV4-2 and TRBJ2-1; 12 nucleotides match TRBD2. The V gene's germline CDR1 is LGHNA and CDR2 YNFKEQ. Trimming took 0 bases from V and 8 from J; bases not matched to a gene: 5. This CDR3 is 16 amino acids long. CDR3 residues: CASSQDRTSGMDEQFF. DNA for the CDR3: TGTGCCAGCAGCCAAGATAGGACTAGCGGGATGGATGAGCAGTTCTTC.

The chain recombines TRBV30 with TRBJ1-2; 8 bases line up with TRBD1. V was pared by 1 base and J by 0 bases, with 4 bases of the junction left unmatched. The CDR3 consists of 15 residues. Looked up from germline, CDR1 is GTSNPN and CDR2 is SVGIG (reference sequence). For the CDR3, the DNA is TGTGCCTGGAGTGGACAGGGGTGGGCTAACTATGGCTACACCTTC. It specifies CAWSGQGWANYGYTF.

In its sample, this clone was seen once. The chain joins TRBV20-1 to TRBJ2-7; D might be TRBD2 (6 bases). Trimming took 3 bases from V and 3 from J, leaving 6 bases between them. Germline V gene lookup returns CDR1 DFQATT and CDR2 SNEGSKA (reference sequence). The length of the CDR3 is 11 residues. The CDR3 spells CSASGSYEQYF. CDR3 DNA: TGCAGTGCTAGCGGGAGCTACGAGCAGTACTTC.

V is TRBV6-6 and J is TRBJ2-3; D remains unclear. In germline, CDR1 is MNHNY, CDR2 SVGAGI (reference sequence). The CDR3 loop spans 12 amino acids. V was shortened by 6 bases and J by 6 bases, with 10 bases between the two germline ends. The CDR3 nucleotides read TGTGCCAGCAGCAGCAGCGCGGATACGCAGTATTTT. Translation: CASSSSADTQYF.

The chain employs TRBV6-6 and TRBJ2-5, with TRBD1 identical over 8 bases. J was trimmed by 5 bases and V by 5 bases; bases with no gene match: 4. This CDR3 has 13 residues. The germline V gene has CDR1 MNHNY and CDR2 SVGAGI (reference sequence). CDR3 in amino acids: CASSRRTGETQYF. CDR3 nucleotide sequence: TGTGCCAGCAGTCGGAGGACAGGGGAGACCCAGTACTTC.

This chain links TRBV30 with TRBJ1-1; 7 bases are shared with TRBD1. The V gene's germline CDR1 is GTSNPN and CDR2 SVGIG (reference sequence). After removal of 0 bases from V and 11 bases from J, the junction contained 3 bases not matched to a gene. The CDR3 sequence is 11 residues long. CDR3 sequence: CAWSVEGQAFF. CDR3 bases: TGTGCCTGGAGTGTTGAGGGACAGGCTTTCTTT. Together with reference TRBV30 and TRBJ1-1, the CDR3 gives the full variable domain: SQTIHQWPATLVQPVGSPLSLECTVEGTSNPNLYWYRQAAGRGLQLLFYSVGIGQISSEVPQNLSASRPQDRQFILSSKKLLLSDSGFYLCAWSVEGQAFFGQGTRLTVV.

This chain connects TRBV5-1 to TRBJ1-2; 7 bases align to TRBD1. Trimming cost V 2 bases and J 4 bases; bases outside gene matches: 5. Germline CDR1 and CDR2: SGHRS and YFSETQ. CDR3 length equals 14 residues. The CDR3 spells CASSLPTGAYGYTF. Written as DNA, the CDR3 is TGCGCCAGCAGCTTACCTACAGGGGCCTATGGCTACACCTTC. Using reference TRBV5-1 and TRBJ1-2 for the parts outside the CDR3, the full variable domain is KAGVTQTPRYLIKTRGQQVTLSCSPISGHRSVSWYQQTPGQGLQFLFEYFSETQRNKGNFPGRFSGRQFSNSRSEMNVSTLELGDSALYLCASSLPTGAYGYTFGSGTRLTVV.

The rearrangement links TRBV25-1 to TRBJ1-3, with a possible D match to TRBD1 (5 bases). The CDR3 has 15 amino acids. Between the trimmed V and J ends, which lost 3 bases and 3 bases, there was a span of 12 bases. Germline CDR1 reads MGHDK; CDR2 reads SYGVNS. CDR3 amino acids: CASSDPGGNGNTIYF. As DNA, the CDR3 is TGTGCCAGCAGTGACCCCGGGGGGAATGGAAACACCATATATTTT.

The chain joins TRBV5-5 to TRBJ2-7; 10 bases are shared with TRBD1. From germline, CDR1 is SGHKS and CDR2 YYEKEE (reference sequence). J lost 4 bases, V lost 4 bases, and 5 bases had no gene match. The CDR3 sequence is 14 residues long. The CDR3 sequence is CASSRDRGGYEQYF. CDR3 sequence (DNA): TGTGCCAGCAGCCGGGACAGGGGAGGGTACGAGCAGTACTTC.

V is TRBV29-1 and J is TRBJ1-2; 9 nucleotides agree with TRBD1. CDR1 and CDR2 from the germline V gene are SQVTM and ANQGSEA. Trimming took 2 bases from V and 4 from J; bases not matched to a gene: 5. The CDR3 consists of 14 residues. The CDR3 region has the DNA TGCAGCGTTGAAAGCGGGACAGGGTCCTATGGCTACACCTTC. It translates to CSVESGTGSYGYTF.

J is TRBJ2-5 and V is TRBV19; D possibly corresponds to TRBD1 (6 bases). Germline CDR1 LNHDA, CDR2 SQIVND (reference sequence). The CDR3 has 16 residues. The V end was cut by 6 bases, the J end by 5 bases, with 22 bases between. The CDR3 DNA reads as TGTGCCAGTAGGACTACGGGACACCGGGCACATGAGACCCAGTACTTC. This translates into CASRTTGHRAHETQYF.

The chain joins TRBV7-2 to TRBJ1-2; D ambiguous. Germline assignment: CDR1 SGHTA and CDR2 FQGNSA. Between the trimmed V and J ends, which lost 4 bases and 5 bases, there was a span of 14 bases. The CDR3 is 14 amino acids. The CDR3 region is CASSSYTELYGYTF. CDR3 bases: TGTGCCAGCAGCTCCTATACGGAGTTGTATGGCTACACCTTC. The variable domain in full, with the rest retrieved from reference TRBV7-2 and TRBJ1-2, is GAGVSQSPSNKVTEKGKDVELRCDPISGHTALYWYRQSLGQGLEFLIYFQGNSAPDKSGLPSDRFSAERTGGSVSTLTIQRTQQEDSAVYLCASSSYTELYGYTFGSGTRLTVV.

V and J are TRBV15 and TRBJ1-5; D is undetermined. The length of the CDR3 is 16 residues. Trimming took off 0 bases at V and 0 bases at J, with 9 bases between the two ends. Germline loops: CDR1 LNHNV, CDR2 YYDKDF (reference sequence). CDR3 coding DNA: TGTGCCACCAGCAGAGATAAGACTTATAGCAATCAGCCCCAGCATTTT. Translating it yields CATSRDKTYSNQPQHF.

The table lists this clone with a count of one. The V gene is TRBV6-1, the J gene TRBJ2-3; 11 positions match TRBD2. V lost 3 bases to trimming and J lost 4 bases; unmatched junction nucleotides: 6. Germline V CDR1 and CDR2: MNHNS, SASEGT. This CDR3 has 16 residues. Here the CDR3 reads CASSDVAGGRPDTQYF. CDR3 sequence (DNA): TGTGCCAGCAGTGACGTAGCGGGAGGGAGGCCAGATACGCAGTATTTT.

The gene calls are TRBV13 and TRBJ1-2; D is possibly TRBD1 (5 bases). CDR3 length equals 13 residues. V gave up 0 bases and J gave up 7 bases, with 9 bases separating them. From germline, CDR1 is PRHDT and CDR2 FYEKMQ (reference sequence). The CDR3 is CASSLGSGGGYTF. The CDR3 coding sequence is TGTGCCAGCAGCTTAGGGTCCGGGGGTGGCTACACCTTC.

CDR3 amino acids: CASSRRAGDQETQYF. Here the CDR3 DNA reads TGTGCCAGCAGCAGGAGGGCGGGGGACCAAGAGACCCAGTACTTC. This sequence joins TRBV6-5 and TRBJ2-5, with TRBD2 matching over 7 bases. Germline V gene lookup returns CDR1 MNHEY and CDR2 SVGAGI. This CDR3 has 15 residues. With V trimmed by 6 bases and J by 0 bases, 7 bases remained unmatched.

The J gene is TRBJ1-4, the V gene TRBV5-4; 9 bases are shared with TRBD1. Germline-derived CDR1 and CDR2 are SGHNT and YYREEE (reference sequence). The CDR3 runs to 15 residues. J lost 7 bases, V lost 7 bases, and 11 bases had no gene match. The CDR3 sequence is CASATGTGLGEKLFF. The CDR3 DNA reads TGTGCCAGCGCGACCGGGACAGGGTTGGGTGAAAAACTGTTTTTT.

V is TRBV9 and J is TRBJ2-2; no clear D. Germline V lookup: CDR1 SGDLS, CDR2 YYNGEE. Trimming removed 0 bases from V and 3 bases from J, with 12 bases in between. The CDR3 length is 16 residues. In nucleotides, the CDR3 is TGTGCCAGCAGCGTAGGCCTAAGCAGCGACACCGGGGAGCTGTTTTTT. It is translated as CASSVGLSSDTGELFF. Based on the CDR3 plus reference TRBV9 and TRBJ2-2, the full variable domain is DSGVTQTPKHLITATGQRVTLRCSPRSGDLSVYWYQQSLDQGLQFLIQYYNGEERAKGNILERFSAQQFPDLHSELNLSSLELGDSALYFCASSVGLSSDTGELFFGEGSRLTVL.

This chain joins TRBV5-5 and TRBJ2-1; possibly TRBD1 for D (5 bases). This CDR3 has 14 amino acids. Germline V CDR1 and CDR2: SGHKS, YYEKEE (reference sequence). Trimming stripped 0 bases from V and 8 bases from J, with 12 bases between. CDR3 DNA sequence: TGTGCCAGCAGCTTGGAGGCAGGGATCGATGAGCAGTTCTTC. Encoded protein: CASSLEAGIDEQFF.

The chain uses TRBV21-1 and TRBJ1-1; TRBD1, the D gene given by the table, was not confirmed from the DNA. TRBV21-1 is a recognized pseudogene. The length of the CDR3 is 15 residues. CDR3 DNA sequence: TGTGCCAGCAGCAAAGACAGGGTCCAGAACACTGAAGCTTTCTTT. This translates into CASSKDRVQNTEAFF.

The CDR3, as DNA: TGCGCCAGCAGCTCCGGGACTACCAGGGGCGGGGAGCTGTTTTTT. The encoded protein is CASSSGTTRGGELFF. V is TRBV5-1 and J is TRBJ2-2, with a weak D call TRBD2 (7 bases). V was trimmed by 3 bases and J by 7 bases, leaving 16 bases between them. CDR3 size: 15 residues. From germline, CDR1 is SGHRS and CDR2 YFSETQ.

The table lists this clone with a count of one. This chain uses TRBV5-1 with TRBJ2-3; 8 bases are shared with TRBD2. V shed 4 bases, J shed 3 bases, and the junction held 10 bases outside the gene matches. Looked up from germline, CDR1 is SGHRS and CDR2 is YFSETQ. The CDR3 loop spans 16 amino acids. The CDR3 DNA sequence: TGCGCCAGCAGCCCTGCACGGGGGGGAGGTACAGATACGCAGTATTTT. Its translation is CASSPARGGGTDTQYF.

This chain links TRBV7-9 with TRBJ1-2; perhaps TRBD1 as D (5 bases). CDR3 length: 13 amino acids. Germline V gives CDR1 SEHNR, CDR2 FQNEAQ (reference sequence). Trimming cost V 5 bases and J 5 bases, with 12 bases left between them. CDR3 DNA: TGTGCCAGCAGCCGCACGGGGGGGTATGGCTACACCTTC. Translated, it gives CASSRTGGYGYTF.

The V call is TRBV4-2, the J call TRBJ2-5; 14 nucleotides line up with TRBD2. Trimming at V came to 6 bases and at J to 2 bases, leaving 5 bases not matched to a gene. Germline V gene lookup returns CDR1 LGHNA and CDR2 YNFKEQ. This CDR3 is 16 amino acids long. The CDR3 DNA is TGTGCCAGCAGTGCGACTAGCGGGAGGGAACAAGAGACCCAGTACTTC. Protein product: CASSATSGREQETQYF.

This clone was detected only once. The genes are TRBV7-9 and TRBJ1-1; TRBD1 aligns across 8 bases. The CDR3 runs to 14 residues. V gave up 7 bases and J gave up 5 bases; unmatched junction bases: 9. Germline assignment: CDR1 SEHNR and CDR2 FQNEAQ (reference sequence). The CDR3 spells CASMFDRGGTEAFF. The DNA for the CDR3 is TGTGCCAGCATGTTCGACAGGGGAGGGACTGAAGCTTTCTTT.